These 11 T cell receptor beta chains came from one sample sequenced in a study of T-cell reconstitution after alpha-beta-depleted transplantation in children. Library preparation (for TCRbeta) was performed with unique molecular identifiers. From the PCR reads, TCRdb called clonotypes with MiXCR, one entry per CDR3 protein. The repertoire includes over 400,000 distinct CDR3 sequences, under 15% of them detected once, and around 6% sits in the top ten. The starting material was PBMCs from the stem cell graft donor, obtained from the stem cell graft. These receptors came from a human donor who donated a stem cell graft to a child with combined immunodeficiency.

This clonotype was detected many times. This chain joins TRBV7-9 and TRBJ2-3; 8 nucleotides align to TRBD1. V lost 2 bases, J lost 6 bases, and 7 bases stayed unmatched. This CDR3 spans 15 amino acids. CDR1 and CDR2 (germline): SEHNR, FQNEAQ (reference sequence). CDR3: CASSLPDRVLDTQYF. The CDR3 region has the DNA TGTGCCAGCAGCTTACCGGACAGGGTTTTGGATACGCAGTATTTT.

J is TRBJ1-2 and V is TRBV6-2 or TRBV6-3, with D perhaps TRBD1 (6 bases). The CDR3 sequence is 13 residues long. CDR1 and CDR2 from the germline V gene are MNHEY and SVGEGT. V lost 4 bases, J lost 9 bases, and 15 bases lay in between. The CDR3 DNA reads TGTGCCAGCAGTTTCACAGGGAAGAGGAGCTACACCTTC. Amino acids: CASSFTGKRSYTF.

This clonotype showed up just a few times. The chain links TRBV18 to TRBJ2-3; D is unresolved. Germline assignment: CDR1 KGHSH and CDR2 LQKENI. CDR3 length: 12 amino acids. Between the trimmed V and J ends, which lost 4 bases and 5 bases, there was a span of 7 bases. The CDR3 reads CASSLFKDTQYF. In DNA, the CDR3 is TGTGCCAGCTCACTCTTTAAAGATACGCAGTATTTT.

The chain joins TRBV25-1 to TRBJ2-3; the D gene is possibly TRBD1 (6 bases). Germline lookup yields CDR1 MGHDK and CDR2 SYGVNS. V lost 0 bases, J lost 0 bases, and 13 bases lay in between. The CDR3 length is 17 residues. The DNA for the CDR3 is TGTGCCAGCAGTGAATACCCCAGGGGCCTGAGCACAGATACGCAGTATTTT. This codes for CASSEYPRGLSTDTQYF. The whole variable domain, filled in from reference TRBV25-1 and TRBJ2-3, reads EADIYQTPRYLVIGTGKKITLECSQTMGHDKMYWYQQDPGMELHLIHYSYGVNSTEKGDLSSESTVSRIRTEHFPLTLESARPSHTSQYLCASSEYPRGLSTDTQYFGPGTRLTVL.

A few counts support this clonotype. The chain uses TRBV5-6 and TRBJ2-7, with a tentative D call TRBD1 (5 bases). The CDR3 is made up of 14 amino acids. V was trimmed by 0 bases and J by 3 bases, leaving 10 bases between them. The germline CDR1 and CDR2 sequences are SGHDT and YYEEEE. As DNA, the CDR3 is TGTGCCAGCAGCTTGGAAACGACAGTCTACGAGCAGTACTTC. Translating it yields CASSLETTVYEQYF.

This rearrangement joins TRBV29-1 to TRBJ1-2, with 7 bases identical to TRBD1. CDR3 size: 13 residues. Germline assignment: CDR1 SQVTM and CDR2 ANQGSEA. V lost 6 bases, J lost 2 bases, and 6 bases stayed unmatched. CDR3 DNA: TGCAGCGTCTCACCGGGACAGAACTATGGCTACACCTTC. Its protein is CSVSPGQNYGYTF.

The chain is built from TRBV7-9 and TRBJ2-7; no reliable D call. The length of the CDR3 is 15 residues. CDR1 is SEHNR and CDR2 is FQNEAQ in the germline V gene (reference sequence). Trimming removed 5 bases from V and 5 bases from J, with 19 bases in between. CDR3 residues: CASSTSGPLAHEQYF. The CDR3 DNA sequence: TGTGCCAGCAGCACGTCGGGTCCTCTCGCCCACGAGCAGTACTTC.

The chain is built from TRBV2 and TRBJ2-5; D is unclear. The CDR3 length is 14 residues. The V gene's germline CDR1 is SNHLY and CDR2 FYNNEI. Trimming took off 6 bases at V and 1 base at J, with 12 bases between the two ends. CDR3 DNA sequence: TGTGCCAGCAGGGCAGGCAGTCTCCAAGAGACCCAGTACTTC. This encodes CASRAGSLQETQYF.

This clonotype has just a few counts. The chain has TRBV9 and TRBJ2-3; TRBD1 is a possible D gene (6 bases). The V end was cut by 6 bases, the J end by 3 bases, with 14 bases between. The V gene's germline CDR1 is SGDLS and CDR2 YYNGEE. CDR3 size: 14 residues. As DNA, the CDR3 is TGTGCCAGCAACCAAGGCAGGGGAACAGATACGCAGTATTTT. It translates to CASNQGRGTDTQYF. The whole variable domain, filled in from reference TRBV9 and TRBJ2-3, reads DSGVTQTPKHLITATGQRVTLRCSPRSGDLSVYWYQQSLDQGLQFLIQYYNGEERAKGNILERFSAQQFPDLHSELNLSSLELGDSALYFCASNQGRGTDTQYFGPGTRLTVL.

This clonotype was counted between two and nine times. J is TRBJ2-3 and V is TRBV4-2; 9 bases agree with TRBD2. The CDR3 length is 16 residues. V dropped 1 base and J dropped 4; count of bases not matched to a gene: 6. Per germline, CDR1 LGHNA and CDR2 YNFKEQ. CDR3 region: CASSQAAGGQSDTQYF. Written as DNA, the CDR3 is TGTGCCAGCAGCCAAGCCGCGGGGGGGCAATCAGATACGCAGTATTTT.

The table lists this clonotype with a few counts. The rearrangement uses TRBV20-1 and TRBJ2-2; D is unclear. This CDR3 spans 12 amino acids. The V gene's germline CDR1 is DFQATT and CDR2 SNEGSKA (reference sequence). V was trimmed by 6 bases and J by 3 bases, leaving 8 bases between them. CDR3 nucleotide sequence: TGCAGTGCCCCTGAGTACACCGGGGAGCTGTTTTTT. Its protein is CSAPEYTGELFF.